The clone carrying this T cell receptor (beta chain) was observed many times. Patients aged 18 to 65 had newly diagnosed hyperthyroidism lasting under 2 months. Clinicians diagnosed patients from clinical symptoms, serum thyroxine and TRAb, thyroid ultrasound and orbital computed tomography. This record belongs to a study of T cells in Graves' hyperthyroidism and ophthalmopathy. RNA transcripts gave rise to amplified TCR beta CDR3 regions. The HTBI primer set was used in a first-round RT-PCR of the TCR CDR3. TCRdb reanalysed the multiplex PCR reads using MiXCR and keeps one entry per CDR3 protein. The table includes about 180,000 distinct CDR3 sequences, 9.4% detected once. The germline V gene encodes CDR1 SGHTA and CDR2 FQGTGA. V shed 5 bases, J shed 9 bases, and the junction held 11 bases outside the gene matches. The CDR3 is 15 residues long.

The TCR originated in a woman aged 18-29 years with Graves' hyperthyroidism that later progressed to Graves' ophthalmopathy. This chain connects TRBV7-3 to TRBJ2-5, with 11 positions matching TRBD2. Sequenced input: blood. The CDR3 coding sequence is TGTGCCAGCAGCCCTGGGACTAGCGGAGTAGGGTCCCAGTACTTC. Residues: CASSPGTSGVGSQYF.